Below are 24 T cell receptor beta chains sequenced from a single sample in a study of T cells in Graves' hyperthyroidism and ophthalmopathy. The CDR3 regions of TCR beta were amplified from RNA transcripts. HTBI primers were the set used in a first-round RT-PCR of the TCR CDR3. From the multiplex PCR reads, TCRdb called clonotypes with MiXCR, one entry per CDR3 protein. The sample yields some 300,000 distinct CDR3 sequences, 15% to 20% seen once. Material: blood. The source is a man aged 45 to 65 with Graves' ophthalmopathy.

This clonotype has more than one count but fewer than ten. The genes are TRBV6-2 or TRBV6-3 and TRBJ2-3, with a weak D call TRBD1 (6 bases). The CDR3 extends over 15 amino acids. V lost 4 bases and J lost 6, with 17 bases in between. Germline CDR1 reads MNHEY; CDR2 reads SVGEGT. Written as DNA, the CDR3 is TGTGCCAGCAGTTCACACGAGCCAGGGGCGGATACGCAGTATTTT. Translation: CASSSHEPGADTQYF.

This clonotype was seen only a few times. The genes are TRBV18 and TRBJ2-2; D call uncertain. This CDR3 spans 15 amino acids. Germline CDR1 reads KGHSH; CDR2 reads LQKENI. Trimming cost V 3 bases and J 1 base, with 9 bases left between them. The CDR3 nucleotides read TGTGCCAGCTCACCGGCCCGGGTGAACACCGGGGAGCTGTTTTTT. This codes for CASSPARVNTGELFF.

V and J are TRBV5-1 and TRBJ2-5; 7 bases line up with TRBD2. In germline, CDR1 is SGHRS, CDR2 YFSETQ. This CDR3 spans 18 amino acids. V lost 4 bases, J lost 0 bases, and 15 bases stayed unmatched. The CDR3 loop reads CASSPGGLAEMYQETQYF. In nucleotides, the CDR3 is TGCGCCAGCAGCCCCGGAGGTCTAGCGGAAATGTACCAAGAGACCCAGTACTTC.

This clonotype was seen ten or more times. CDR3 in amino acids: CASSLTTYRTYQPQHF. In DNA, the CDR3 is TGTGCCAGCAGTCTTACCACCTACAGGACCTATCAGCCCCAGCATTTT. The chain employs TRBV6-1 and TRBJ1-5; TRBD1 might be the D (5 bases). Germline lookup yields CDR1 MNHNS and CDR2 SASEGT. The CDR3 contains 16 residues. Deletions cut 5 bases from V and 5 bases from J, with 19 bases between.

On this clonotype itself: A much larger clone lies a single base off, so this may be a read error. Likely a read error: the CDR3 ends without its conserved phenylalanine or tryptophan. V gene TRBV13 combines with J gene TRBJ2-5; a possible D gene is TRBD2 (5 bases). V lost 2 bases and J lost 1, with 14 bases in between. Germline values: CDR1 PRHDT, CDR2 FYEKMQ (reference sequence). CDR3 length: 16 amino acids. This chain's CDR3 is CASSLSGAGTQETQYY. The CDR3 DNA reads as TGTGCCAGCAGCTTATCGGGCGCGGGCACCCAAGAGACCCAGTACTAC.

This clonotype was detected ten times or more. V gene TRBV5-1 combines with J gene TRBJ1-1; no clear D. Germline V gene lookup returns CDR1 SGHRS and CDR2 YFSETQ. The CDR3 has 14 residues. The V and J ends lost 3 bases and 4 bases respectively, with 13 bases between them. The CDR3 spells CASSSGGRLTEAFF. In nucleotides, the CDR3 is TGCGCCAGCAGCTCCGGAGGGAGACTCACTGAAGCTTTCTTT.

There are a few counts of this clonotype. A much larger clone differs from this one at a single base, so this may be a read error. V and J are TRBV7-2 and TRBJ2-7; no clear D gene. Germline CDR1 SGHTA, CDR2 FQGNSA. V dropped 4 bases and J dropped 6 bases, with 10 bases sitting between them. The CDR3 runs to 12 residues. The CDR3 region is CTSSYSKREQYF. CDR3 sequence (DNA): TGTACCAGCAGCTATAGCAAGCGCGAGCAGTACTTC.

The table lists this clonotype with many counts. This chain links TRBV5-1 with TRBJ2-1, with a possible D match to TRBD2 (5 bases). The V and J ends lost 5 bases and 6 bases respectively, with 12 bases between them. The CDR3 spans 13 residues. Germline CDR1 SGHRS, CDR2 YFSETQ. CDR3 nucleotide sequence: TGCGCCAGCAGGAGGGAGAAGGGCAATGAGCAGTTCTTC. This gives the protein CASRREKGNEQFF.

This clonotype showed up many times. The chain employs TRBV7-3 and TRBJ2-3; D unresolved. The CDR3 runs 13 residues. Trimming took off 4 bases at V and 1 base at J, with 6 bases between the two ends. In germline, CDR1 is SGHTA, CDR2 FQGTGA. This CDR3 reads CASSSVGTDTQYF. CDR3 DNA sequence: TGTGCCAGCAGCTCGGTCGGCACAGATACGCAGTATTTT.

This clonotype has only a few counts. The V gene is TRBV24-1, the J gene TRBJ2-7; the D gene is possibly TRBD2 (5 bases). Germline loops: CDR1 KGHDR, CDR2 SFDVKD. This CDR3 contains 14 residues. V lost 4 bases and J 0 bases, leaving 9 bases between the germline ends. The CDR3 nucleotides read TGTGCCACCAGTGACGGGGTAAGCTCCTACGAGCAGTACTTC. Its translation is CATSDGVSSYEQYF.

In its sample, this clonotype was seen a few times. The J gene is TRBJ2-3, the V gene TRBV27, with 12 bases lining up with TRBD2. V shed 7 bases, J shed 5 bases, and the junction held 7 bases outside the gene matches. Germline V gene lookup returns CDR1 MNHEY and CDR2 SMNVEV (reference sequence). CDR3 size: 15 residues. CDR3 nucleotides: TGTGCCAGCACCCGGACTAGCGGGACCCAAGATACGCAGTATTTT. Amino acid sequence: CASTRTSGTQDTQYF.

This clonotype was recorded many times. The CDR3 DNA is TGTGCCTGGAGTGCGGCAGCGGGGGGCTACACCTTC. Residues: CAWSAAAGGYTF. V gene TRBV30 combines with J gene TRBJ1-2, with D hard to call. This CDR3 has 12 residues. Trimming stripped 1 base from V and 8 bases from J, with 11 bases between. The germline CDR1 and CDR2 sequences are GTSNPN and SVGIG (reference sequence).

This sequence joins TRBV28 and TRBJ2-2; 9 bases line up with TRBD2. After removal of 8 bases from V and 2 bases from J, the junction contained 18 bases not matched to a gene. Germline values: CDR1 MDHEN, CDR2 SYDVKM. This CDR3 comprises 19 residues. CDR3 protein: CASEALTSGLAINTGELFF. In DNA form, the CDR3 reads TGTGCCAGCGAGGCATTGACTAGCGGCCTAGCAATTAACACCGGGGAGCTGTTTTTT.

This rearrangement joins TRBV5-1 to TRBJ1-1; 7 nucleotides match TRBD1. Germline-derived CDR1 and CDR2 are SGHRS and YFSETQ. The CDR3 runs 13 residues. V shed 7 bases and J 0 bases; nucleotides not matched to a gene: 3. The CDR3 protein is CASGDSMNTEAFF. CDR3 bases: TGCGCCAGCGGGGACAGTATGAACACTGAAGCTTTCTTT.

V is TRBV7-6 and J is TRBJ1-5; possible D gene TRBD1, 5 bases. V lost 3 bases and J lost 6, with 9 bases in between. The CDR3 loop spans 13 amino acids. Germline V gives CDR1 SGHVS, CDR2 FNYEAQ. The DNA for the CDR3 is TGTGCCAGCAGCTTCCGACAGAGTCAGCCCCAGCATTTT. This translates into CASSFRQSQPQHF.

This clonotype was observed a handful of times. The chain has TRBV6-1 and TRBJ1-4; D unresolved. The CDR3 has 14 amino acids. Germline-derived CDR1 and CDR2 are MNHNS and SASEGT. V lost 3 bases and J lost 8, with 13 bases in between. The CDR3 region has the DNA TGTGCCAGCAGTGATGGAGGAATGGGCGAAAAACTGTTTTTT. The encoded protein is CASSDGGMGEKLFF.

V is TRBV28 and J is TRBJ2-2; D not resolved. V gave up 4 bases and J gave up 5 bases, with 14 bases separating them. This CDR3 spans 15 amino acids. The germline CDR1 and CDR2 sequences are MDHEN and SYDVKM. CDR3 in amino acids: CASSSPRATTGELFF. CDR3 coding DNA: TGTGCCAGCAGTTCTCCCCGGGCCACGACCGGGGAGCTGTTTTTT.

This clonotype appeared many times. The chain uses TRBV7-8 and TRBJ2-1; maybe TRBD2 (6 bases). CDR1 and CDR2 from the germline V gene are SGHVS and FQNEAQ. This CDR3 has 16 amino acids. V lost 1 base to trimming and J lost 2 bases, with 12 bases between them. DNA of the CDR3: TGTGCCAGCAGCTTAGGGGTAGCGGAGGCCTACAATGAGCAGTTCTTC. Its protein is CASSLGVAEAYNEQFF.

This clonotype was detected only a few times. The chain uses TRBV10-3 and TRBJ2-3; D is unresolved. This CDR3 is 11 amino acids long. CDR1 is ENHRY, CDR2 SYGVKD, per germline. Trimming pared 3 bases from V and 5 bases from J, leaving 3 bases between. CDR3 coding DNA: TGTGCCATCAGTGAAGGAGATACGCAGTATTTT. Translating gives CAISEGDTQYF.

This clonotype was counted only a few times. The chain employs TRBV6-1 and TRBJ2-6; 7 positions agree with TRBD1. This CDR3 is 16 amino acids long. Germline assignment: CDR1 MNHNS and CDR2 SASEGT. Trimming took 6 bases from V and 3 from J; bases not matched to a gene: 8. The DNA for the CDR3 is TGTGCCAGCAGACTCCTAGGGGGCAGTGGGGCCAACGTCCTGACTTTC. It translates to CASRLLGGSGANVLTF.

This clonotype showed up many times. The gene calls are TRBV12-3 or TRBV12-4 and TRBJ1-1, with D maybe TRBD1 (6 bases). The CDR3 contains 13 residues. Trimming removed 8 bases from V and 2 bases from J, with 12 bases in between. CDR3 nucleotide sequence: TGTGCCAGCGCCTGGACAGACAACACTGAAGCTTTCTTT. Amino acid sequence: CASAWTDNTEAFF.

This clonotype was seen repeatedly, ten times or more. The rearrangement joins TRBV12-5 to TRBJ1-1; 11 nucleotides line up with TRBD1. CDR1 is LGHNT and CDR2 is FRNRAP in the germline V gene. The trim removed 6 bases at V and 3 bases at J, leaving 12 bases unmatched. CDR3 length equals 17 residues. CDR3 in amino acids: CASGLPPGQGVHTEAFF. For the CDR3, the DNA is TGTGCTAGTGGGCTTCCTCCGGGACAGGGGGTACACACTGAAGCTTTCTTT. Full variable domain (outside the CDR3, taken from reference TRBV12-5 and TRBJ1-1): DARVTQTPRHKVTEMGQEVTMRCQPILGHNTVFWYRQTMMQGLELLAYFRNRAPLDDSGMPKDRFSAEMPDATLATLKIQPSEPRDSAVYFCASGLPPGQGVHTEAFFGQGTRLTVV.

Comments on this clonotype: A much larger clone sits a single nucleotide away, making a read error possible. The CDR3 reads CASSGLAGTHNEQFF. The CDR3 nucleotides read TGCGCCAGCTCCGGACTAGCGGGTACCCACAATGAGCAGTTCTTC. The genes are TRBV5-1 and TRBJ2-1; 11 nucleotides match TRBD2. Unmatched junction bases numbered 8, after V lost 7 bases and J lost 5 bases. Germline V gene lookup returns CDR1 SGHRS and CDR2 YFSETQ. The CDR3 is made up of 15 amino acids.

This clonotype was picked up many times. The chain uses TRBV11-2 and TRBJ2-7; D is unresolved. Germline V gene lookup returns CDR1 SGHAT and CDR2 FQNNGV. V dropped 0 bases and J dropped 4 bases, with 13 bases sitting between them. The CDR3 sequence is 15 residues long. For the CDR3, the DNA is TGTGCCAGCAGCTTAGAGGGCCCCCCCGGATACGAGCAGTACTTC. Protein sequence: CASSLEGPPGYEQYF.